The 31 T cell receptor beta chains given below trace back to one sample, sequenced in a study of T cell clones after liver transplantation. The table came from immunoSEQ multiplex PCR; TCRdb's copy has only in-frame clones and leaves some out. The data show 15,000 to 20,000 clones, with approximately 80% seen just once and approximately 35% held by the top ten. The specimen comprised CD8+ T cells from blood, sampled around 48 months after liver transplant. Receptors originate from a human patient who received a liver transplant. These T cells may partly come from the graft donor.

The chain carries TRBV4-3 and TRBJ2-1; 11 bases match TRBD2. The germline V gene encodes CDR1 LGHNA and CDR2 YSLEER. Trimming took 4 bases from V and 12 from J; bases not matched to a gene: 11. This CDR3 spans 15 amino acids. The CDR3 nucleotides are TGCGCCAGCAGCCCCCTAGCGGGGGGACTCAAGGGGCAGTTCTTC. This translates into CASSPLAGGLKGQFF.

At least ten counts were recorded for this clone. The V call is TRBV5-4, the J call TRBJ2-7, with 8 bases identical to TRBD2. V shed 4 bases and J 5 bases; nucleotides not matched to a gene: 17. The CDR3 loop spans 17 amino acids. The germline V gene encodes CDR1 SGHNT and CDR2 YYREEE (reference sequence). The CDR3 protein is CASSPAGAGGPWDEQYF. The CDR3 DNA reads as TGTGCCAGCAGCCCCGCGGGGGCGGGAGGCCCCTGGGACGAGCAGTACTTC.

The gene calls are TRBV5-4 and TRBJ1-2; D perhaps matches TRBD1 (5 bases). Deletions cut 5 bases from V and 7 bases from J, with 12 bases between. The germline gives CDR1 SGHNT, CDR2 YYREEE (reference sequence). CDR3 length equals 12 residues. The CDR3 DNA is TGTGCCAGCAGAGGGGAACAGTCTGGCTACACCTTC. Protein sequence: CASRGEQSGYTF.

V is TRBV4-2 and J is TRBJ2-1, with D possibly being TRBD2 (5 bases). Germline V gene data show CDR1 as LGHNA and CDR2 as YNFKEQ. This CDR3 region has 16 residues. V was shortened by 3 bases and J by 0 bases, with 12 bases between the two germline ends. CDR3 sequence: CASSQEISVSYNEQFF. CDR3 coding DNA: TGTGCCAGCAGCCAGGAAATTAGCGTCTCCTACAATGAGCAGTTCTTC.

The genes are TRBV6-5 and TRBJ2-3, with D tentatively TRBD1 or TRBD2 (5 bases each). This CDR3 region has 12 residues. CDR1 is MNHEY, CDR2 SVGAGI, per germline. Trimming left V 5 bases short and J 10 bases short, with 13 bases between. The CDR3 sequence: CASSGDRIAQYF. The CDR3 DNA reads TGTGCCAGCAGTGGGGACCGGATTGCGCAGTATTTT.

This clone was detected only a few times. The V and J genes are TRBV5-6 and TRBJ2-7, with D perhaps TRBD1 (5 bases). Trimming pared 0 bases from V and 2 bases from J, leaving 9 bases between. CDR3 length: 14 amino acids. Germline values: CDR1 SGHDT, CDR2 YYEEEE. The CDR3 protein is CASSLGQSPYEQYF. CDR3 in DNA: TGTGCCAGCAGCTTGGGACAGTCCCCCTACGAGCAGTACTTC.

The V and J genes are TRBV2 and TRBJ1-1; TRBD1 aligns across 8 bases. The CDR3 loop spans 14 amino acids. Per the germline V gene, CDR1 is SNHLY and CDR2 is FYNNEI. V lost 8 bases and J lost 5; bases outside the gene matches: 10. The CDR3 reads CASFGGTGLTEAFF. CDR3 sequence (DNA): TGTGCCAGCTTCGGAGGGACAGGTTTGACTGAAGCTTTCTTT. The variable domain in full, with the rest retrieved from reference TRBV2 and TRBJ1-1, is EPEVTQTPSHQVTQMGQEVILRCVPISNHLYFYWYRQILGQKVEFLVSFYNNEISEKSEIFDDQFSVERPDGSNFTLKIRSTKLEDSAMYFCASFGGTGLTEAFFGQGTRLTVV.

Here the CDR3 reads CASSIVAAGGYNEQFF. The DNA of the CDR3 is TGTGCCAGTAGTATAGTAGCAGCGGGAGGATACAATGAGCAGTTCTTC. This chain joins TRBV19 and TRBJ2-1; 9 bases are shared with TRBD2. CDR1 and CDR2 from the germline V gene are LNHDA and SQIVND (reference sequence). Trimming took 1 base from V and 4 from J; bases not matched to a gene: 5. The CDR3 consists of 16 residues.

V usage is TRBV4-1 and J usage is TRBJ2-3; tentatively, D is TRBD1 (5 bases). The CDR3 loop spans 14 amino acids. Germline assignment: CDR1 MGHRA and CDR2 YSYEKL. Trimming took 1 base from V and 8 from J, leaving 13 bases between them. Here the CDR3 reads CASSQVQASGTQYF. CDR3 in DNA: TGCGCCAGCAGCCAAGTACAGGCTTCGGGTACGCAGTATTTT.

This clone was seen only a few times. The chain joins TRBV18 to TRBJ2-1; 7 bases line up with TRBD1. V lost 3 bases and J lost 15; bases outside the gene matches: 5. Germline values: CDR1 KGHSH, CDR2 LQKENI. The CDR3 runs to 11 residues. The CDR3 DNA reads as TGTGCCAGCTCACCCGCGACAGGGCTGTTCTTC. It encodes CASSPATGLFF.

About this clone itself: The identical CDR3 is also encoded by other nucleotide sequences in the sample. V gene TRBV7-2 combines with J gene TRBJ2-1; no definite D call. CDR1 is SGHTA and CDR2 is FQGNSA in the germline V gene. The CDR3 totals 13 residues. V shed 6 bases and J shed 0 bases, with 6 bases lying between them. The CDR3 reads CASSRSSYNEQFF. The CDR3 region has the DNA TGTGCCAGCAGTAGGTCCTCCTACAATGAGCAGTTCTTC.

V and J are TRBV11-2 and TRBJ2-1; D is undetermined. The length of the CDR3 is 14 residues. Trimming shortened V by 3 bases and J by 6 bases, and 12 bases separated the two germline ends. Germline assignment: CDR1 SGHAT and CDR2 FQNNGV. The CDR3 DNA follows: TGTGCCAGCAGCTTGGGTACGGATGGCAATGAGCAGTTCTTC. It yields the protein CASSLGTDGNEQFF.

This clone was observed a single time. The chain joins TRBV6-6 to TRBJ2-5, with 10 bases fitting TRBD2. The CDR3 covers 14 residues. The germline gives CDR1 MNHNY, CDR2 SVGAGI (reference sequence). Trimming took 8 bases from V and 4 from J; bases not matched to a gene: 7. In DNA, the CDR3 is TGTGCCAGCTATAGCGGGGGGTGGGTAGAGACCCAGTACTTC. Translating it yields CASYSGGWVETQYF.

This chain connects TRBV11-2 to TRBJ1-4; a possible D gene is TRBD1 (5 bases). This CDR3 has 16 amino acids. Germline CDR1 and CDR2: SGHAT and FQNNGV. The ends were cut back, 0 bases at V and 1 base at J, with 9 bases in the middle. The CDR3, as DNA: TGTGCCAGCAGCTTAGAGTACGGGGGAACTAATGAAAAACTGTTTTTT. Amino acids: CASSLEYGGTNEKLFF.

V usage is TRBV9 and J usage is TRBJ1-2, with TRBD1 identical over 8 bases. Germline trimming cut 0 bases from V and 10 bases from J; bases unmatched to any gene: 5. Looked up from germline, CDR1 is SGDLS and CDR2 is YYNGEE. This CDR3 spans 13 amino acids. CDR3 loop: CASSVGTGSDYTF. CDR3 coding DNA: TGTGCCAGCAGCGTAGGGACAGGGTCTGACTACACCTTC.

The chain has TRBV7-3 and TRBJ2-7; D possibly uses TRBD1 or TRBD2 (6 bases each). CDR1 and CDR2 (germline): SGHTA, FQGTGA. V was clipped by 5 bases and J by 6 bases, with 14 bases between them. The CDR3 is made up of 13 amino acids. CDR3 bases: TGTGCCAGCAGCCCGGGGGCAAGTCGCGAGCAGTACTTC. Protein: CASSPGASREQYF.

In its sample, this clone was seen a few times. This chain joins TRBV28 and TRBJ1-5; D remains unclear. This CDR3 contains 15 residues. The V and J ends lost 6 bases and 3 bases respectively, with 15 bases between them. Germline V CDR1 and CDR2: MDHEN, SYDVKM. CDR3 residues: CASSPNGRYNQPQHF. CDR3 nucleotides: TGTGCCAGCAGCCCAAACGGCAGGTACAATCAGCCCCAGCATTTT.

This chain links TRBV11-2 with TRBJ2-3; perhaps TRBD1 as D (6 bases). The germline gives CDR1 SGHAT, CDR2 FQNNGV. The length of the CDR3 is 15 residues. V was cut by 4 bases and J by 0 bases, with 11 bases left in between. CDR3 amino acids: CASSSQGRSTDTQYF. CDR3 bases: TGTGCCAGCAGCTCCCAGGGGCGGAGCACAGATACGCAGTATTTT.

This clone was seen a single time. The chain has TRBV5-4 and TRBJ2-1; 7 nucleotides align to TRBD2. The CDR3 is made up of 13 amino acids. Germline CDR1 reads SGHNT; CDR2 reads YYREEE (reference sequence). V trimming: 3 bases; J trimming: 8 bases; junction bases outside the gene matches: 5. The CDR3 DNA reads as TGTGCCAGCAGCTGGGGAGGGCCGGATGAGCAGTTCTTC. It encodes CASSWGGPDEQFF.

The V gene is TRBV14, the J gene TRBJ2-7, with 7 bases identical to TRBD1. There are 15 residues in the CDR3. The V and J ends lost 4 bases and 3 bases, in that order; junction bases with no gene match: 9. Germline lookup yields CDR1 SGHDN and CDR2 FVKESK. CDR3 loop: CASSPTNRGGYEQYF. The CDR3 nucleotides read TGTGCCAGCAGCCCAACCAACAGGGGTGGCTACGAGCAGTACTTC.

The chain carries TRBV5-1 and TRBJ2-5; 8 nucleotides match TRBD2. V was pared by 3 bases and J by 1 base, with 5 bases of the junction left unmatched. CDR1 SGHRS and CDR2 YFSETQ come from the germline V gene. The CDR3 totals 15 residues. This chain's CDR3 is CASSYSGVFQETQYF. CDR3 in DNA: TGCGCCAGCAGCTATAGCGGGGTGTTCCAAGAGACCCAGTACTTC.

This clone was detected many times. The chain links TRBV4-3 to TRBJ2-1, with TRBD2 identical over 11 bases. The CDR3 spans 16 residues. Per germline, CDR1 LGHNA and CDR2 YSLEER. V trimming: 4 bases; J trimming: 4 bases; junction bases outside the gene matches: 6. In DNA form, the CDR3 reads TGCGCCAGCAGCCCCCTGACTAGCGGGACGTACAATGAGCAGTTCTTC. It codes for CASSPLTSGTYNEQFF.

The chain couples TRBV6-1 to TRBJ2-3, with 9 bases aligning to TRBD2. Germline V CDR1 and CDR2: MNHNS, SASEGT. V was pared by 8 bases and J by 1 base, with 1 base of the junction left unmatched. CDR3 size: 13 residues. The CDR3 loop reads CASQRGGTDTQYF. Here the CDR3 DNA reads TGTGCCAGCCAGCGGGGGGGCACAGATACGCAGTATTTT.

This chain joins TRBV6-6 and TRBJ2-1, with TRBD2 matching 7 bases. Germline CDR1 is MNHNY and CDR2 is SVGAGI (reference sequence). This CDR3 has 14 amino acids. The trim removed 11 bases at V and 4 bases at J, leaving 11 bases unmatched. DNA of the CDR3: TGTGCCTCTGCCGGGACTACTATTTACAATGAGCAGTTCTTC. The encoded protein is CASAGTTIYNEQFF.

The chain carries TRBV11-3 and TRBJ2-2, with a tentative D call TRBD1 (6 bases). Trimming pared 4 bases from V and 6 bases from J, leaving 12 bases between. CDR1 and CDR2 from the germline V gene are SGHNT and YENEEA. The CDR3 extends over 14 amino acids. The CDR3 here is CASSSYRASGELFF. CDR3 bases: TGTGCCAGCAGCTCATACAGGGCCTCCGGGGAGCTGTTTTTT.

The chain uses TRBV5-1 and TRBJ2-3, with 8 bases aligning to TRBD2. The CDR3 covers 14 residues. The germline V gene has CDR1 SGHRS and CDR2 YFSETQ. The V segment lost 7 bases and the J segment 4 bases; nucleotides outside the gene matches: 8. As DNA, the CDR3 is TGCGCCAGCTCTCCCGGGCGGGGGGCAGATACGCAGTATTTT. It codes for CASSPGRGADTQYF. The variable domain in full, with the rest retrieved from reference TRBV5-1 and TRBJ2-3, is KAGVTQTPRYLIKTRGQQVTLSCSPISGHRSVSWYQQTPGQGLQFLFEYFSETQRNKGNFPGRFSGRQFSNSRSEMNVSTLELGDSALYLCASSPGRGADTQYFGPGTRLTVL.

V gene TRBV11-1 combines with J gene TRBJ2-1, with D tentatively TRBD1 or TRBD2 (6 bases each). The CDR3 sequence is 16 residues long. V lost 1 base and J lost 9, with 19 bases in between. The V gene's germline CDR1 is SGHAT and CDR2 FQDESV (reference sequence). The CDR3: CASSLGGAGTEGEQFF. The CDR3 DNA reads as TGTGCCAGCAGCTTAGGGGGGGCCGGGACGGAGGGTGAGCAGTTCTTC.

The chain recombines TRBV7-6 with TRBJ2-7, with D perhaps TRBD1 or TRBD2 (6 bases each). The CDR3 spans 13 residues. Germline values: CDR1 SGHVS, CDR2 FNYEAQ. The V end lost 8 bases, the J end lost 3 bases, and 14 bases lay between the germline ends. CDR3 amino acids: CASGGRILYEQYF. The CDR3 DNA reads TGTGCCAGCGGGGGGCGAATACTCTACGAGCAGTACTTC.

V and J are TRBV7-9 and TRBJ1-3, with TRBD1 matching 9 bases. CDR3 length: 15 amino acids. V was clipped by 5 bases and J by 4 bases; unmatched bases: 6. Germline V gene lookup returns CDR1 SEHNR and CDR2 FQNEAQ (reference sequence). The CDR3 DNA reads TGTGCCAGCAGCCCCCCCGGGACAGGGGGAAACACCATATATTTT. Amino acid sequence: CASSPPGTGGNTIYF.

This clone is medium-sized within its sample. The DNA for the CDR3 is TGTGCCAGCAGCTCCCGGGAGGCCAACACAGATACGCAGTATTTT. Translated: CASSSREANTDTQYF. The V and J genes are TRBV7-9 and TRBJ2-3; 7 positions match TRBD2. This CDR3 contains 15 residues. Germline values: CDR1 SEHNR, CDR2 FQNEAQ (reference sequence). With V trimmed by 4 bases and J by 2 bases, 6 bases remained unmatched.

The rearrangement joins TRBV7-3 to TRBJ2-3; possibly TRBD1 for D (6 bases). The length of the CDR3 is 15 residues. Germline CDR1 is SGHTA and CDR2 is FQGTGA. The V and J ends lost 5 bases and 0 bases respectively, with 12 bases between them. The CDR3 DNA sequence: TGTGCCAGCAGCCTACAGGGACGTAGCACAGATACGCAGTATTTT. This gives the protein CASSLQGRSTDTQYF.